This TCR beta chain was captured by sequencing in a study of a mutant IDH1 vaccine in newly diagnosed glioma (dated by TCRdb to the early 2020s). Describing the broader study: Of the roughly 32 patients who were treated, about 62% were male and roughly 38% were female, and the mean age was around 43 years. Longitudinal TCRB deep sequencing was performed for 25 to 30 treated patients wherever samples were available for exploratory analyses. Before enrollment, most patients had been given radiochemotherapy with temozolomide as standard therapy, while the rest had received either radiotherapy alone or temozolomide alone. Peripheral blood was collected at six visits: V03 (baseline), V05, V07, V10, V12 and V13. Points the paper makes about the study in general: Vaccine-induced immune responses across multiple MHC alleles were detected in 85% to 95% of patients. PBMC samples for TCRB deep sequencing were selected based on availability. Pseudoprogression seemed to be unrelated to changes in the top peripheral T cell clonotypes found by TCRB sequencing. It was noted by the authors that analyses of patient blood samples could not be reproduced owing to sample limitations.

A remark on this clone: Its antigen is currently not known. Base qualities are not recorded, but no much larger clone differs from it by a single base.

The protocol used for the library was the immunoSEQ multiplex PCR assay. The hsTCRB Kit was used according to the manufacturer's protocol to amplify rearranged TCR beta chain sequences. An Illumina MiSeq was used to sequence the TCRB libraries. The original methods were these. Demultiplexing, trimming and gene mapping were performed with the kit vendor's proprietary platform. TCRdb provides this immuneACCESS table in a form limited to in-frame rearrangements. Some clones are lacking; in checked studies, under half of them reflect an unresolved V gene, and why the rest are absent is not known. The V and J calls and clone size come from that table; D and trimming were worked out from the DNA. In all, the sample holds roughly 50,000 clones, and approximately 81% of those were seen once. The ten largest make up roughly 19% of the sample. The CDR3 runs 16 amino acids, cysteine and phenylalanine included. Only the CDR3 portion is preserved as DNA: 48 bases, with reading frame beginning at the first base. Trimming takes 5 bases from V and 5 bases from J, and the germline ends sit 21 bases apart. From a lookup of the germline V gene (reference sequence), CDR1 and CDR2 are PRHDT and FYEKMQ.

Taken with the paper, the label for time point translates to: baseline, week 1 (first vaccination visit). The treatment or condition label, as the study defines it: pre-vaccination baseline after standard-of-care therapy. All donors had newly diagnosed IDH1-mutant astrocytomas of WHO grade 3 or 4 that showed loss of nuclear ATRX. The samples were drawn from NOA16, a multicentre, single-arm, open-label phase I trial in Germany that tested a mutant IDH1 peptide vaccine in humans for the first time. For immunogenicity testing, the blood drawn at visit V03 was used as the baseline sample. Genomic DNA for TCRB sequencing was extracted from EDTA blood using the DNeasy Blood and Tissue Kit.

The sequence derives from a young man with glioma. The chain was built from TRBV13 and TRBJ1-1, and perhaps TRBD1 as D gene, on 5 matching bases. Sequencing used PBMCs, obtained from a glioma patient treated with radiotherapy, temozolomide or both. The sequence in DNA is TGTGCCAGCAGCCCCCCCTCGGGGCTTCAGAGGACTGAAGCTTTCTTT. Protein translation: CASSPPSGLQRTEAFF.